These T cell receptor beta chains were read from a single sample in a study of cytomegalovirus exposure and HLA in healthy donors. Sequenced by immunoSEQ multiplex PCR; TCRdb stores in-frame clones only, minus some. The sample contains around 170,000 clones, roughly 79% of which appear only once. What was sequenced was PBMCs. The receptors stem from a man aged 40-50 years in good health and CMV-seronegative. Both conserved end residues are part of each CDR3. D genes are given only for firm matches. The size of a clone is reported for some rows only, either as once, few or many, or as a class for expanded clones.

>-|TRBV27|TRBJ1-1|-
CASSSAGGAEDTEAFF
TGTGCCAGCAGTTCCGCGGGAGGGGCGGAGGACACTGAAGCTTTCTTT
>-|TRBV29-1|TRBJ2-3|TRBD1
CSVRKQGEGTDTQYF
TGCAGCGTCAGAAAACAGGGGGAAGGCACAGATACGCAGTATTTT
>-|TRBV6-6|TRBJ1-1|-
CATQSGNTEAFF
TGTGCCACCCAGTCAGGGAACACTGAAGCTTTCTTT
>once|TRBV28|TRBJ1-2|TRBD1
CASSDREGGYTF
TGTGCCAGCAGTGACAGGGAAGGTGGCTACACCTTC
>-|TRBV11-3|TRBJ1-1|TRBD1
CASSLDSRGVTEAFF
TGTGCCAGCAGCTTAGACTCCAGGGGGGTCACTGAAGCTTTCTTT
>-|TRBV5-6|TRBJ1-6|-
CASSLEPGRGSPLHF
TGTGCCAGCAGCTTGGAACCGGGGCGGGGATCACCCCTCCACTTT
>-|TRBV15|TRBJ1-5|-
CATSITGETPAQPQHF
TGTGCCACCAGCATAACCGGGGAAACGCCAGCCCAGCCCCAGCATTTT
>-|TRBV2|TRBJ2-7|-
CASNGGTYEQYF
TGTGCCAGCAATGGCGGGACCTACGAGCAGTACTTC
>-|TRBV4-2|TRBJ2-3|TRBD2
CASGFGIAGAGTDTQYF
TGTGCCAGCGGATTTGGAATAGCGGGAGCGGGCACAGATACGCAGTATTTT
>-|TRBV28|TRBJ1-5|-
CASSFLNWSNQPQHF
TGTGCCAGCAGTTTCCTAAATTGGAGCAATCAGCCCCAGCATTTT
>-|TRBV19|TRBJ2-1|-
CASNVNSYNEQFF
TGTGCCAGTAACGTAAATAGCTACAATGAGCAGTTCTTC
>-|TRBV27|TRBJ2-7|-
CASSSPSSYEQYF
TGTGCCAGCAGCTCTCCCTCCTCCTACGAGCAGTACTTC
>once|TRBV28|TRBJ2-7|-
CASTLTSYEQYF
TGTGCCAGCACCCTAACTAGTTACGAGCAGTACTTC
>few|TRBV5-6|TRBJ1-2|TRBD1
CASSRTGINYGYTF
TGTGCCAGCAGCCGGACAGGGATTAACTATGGCTACACCTTC
>-|TRBV10-3|TRBJ1-4|TRBD1
CAISQDRDEKLFF
TGTGCCATCAGTCAAGACAGGGACGAAAAACTGTTTTTT
>few|TRBV5-1|TRBJ1-1|-
CASSPKTVMNTEAFF
TGCGCCAGCAGCCCGAAGACAGTGATGAACACTGAAGCTTTCTTT
>-|TRBV9|TRBJ2-1|TRBD2
CASSVSGRGKNEQFF
TGTGCCAGCAGCGTAAGCGGGAGAGGCAAAAATGAGCAGTTCTTC
>few|TRBV5-1|TRBJ2-7|-
CASSLGASEYEQYF
TGCGCCAGCAGCTTGGGAGCTAGCGAATACGAGCAGTACTTC
>few|TRBV27|TRBJ1-5|-
CASSPGLRGQPQHF
TGTGCCAGCAGTCCGGGTCTCAGGGGTCAGCCCCAGCATTTT
>-|TRBV6-1|TRBJ2-7|TRBD2
CASSPLRASGSSQYF
TGTGCCAGCAGTCCCCTGAGGGCTAGCGGGAGTTCGCAGTACTTC
>-|TRBV10-1|TRBJ1-5|-
CASSESKTTEHF
TGCGCCAGCAGTGAGTCTAAGACAACCGAGCATTTT
>-|TRBV28|TRBJ2-1|-
CASRWGLDNEQFF
TGTGCCAGCAGGTGGGGACTCGACAATGAGCAGTTCTTC
>-|TRBV9|TRBJ2-1|-
CASSPGVEQFF
TGTGCCAGCAGCCCGGGAGTTGAGCAGTTCTTC
>once|TRBV7-9|TRBJ2-4|TRBD2
CASSLALAGFAKNIQYF
TGTGCCAGCAGCTTAGCACTAGCGGGATTTGCCAAAAACATTCAGTACTTC
>-|TRBV7-9|TRBJ2-6|-
CASSLPGAGANVLTF
TGTGCCAGCAGCTTACCAGGGGCTGGGGCCAACGTCCTGACTTTC
>-|TRBV5-1|TRBJ2-5|TRBD2
CASSSQLAGQETQYF
TGCGCCAGCAGCTCACAACTAGCGGGACAAGAGACCCAGTACTTC
>once|TRBV4-1|TRBJ1-5|TRBD1
CASSPPPTPGQGLSNQPQHF
TGCGCCAGCAGCCCCCCGCCGACACCGGGACAGGGGTTGAGCAATCAGCCCCAGCATTTT
>-|TRBV27|TRBJ2-5|TRBD2
CASSLSAGASGETQYF
TGTGCCAGCAGTTTATCGGCGGGAGCCTCGGGGGAGACCCAGTACTTC
>-|TRBV2|TRBJ2-6|TRBD1
CASSTTGTGGGGANVLTF
TGTGCCAGCAGCACGACCGGGACAGGGGGCGGTGGGGCCAACGTCCTGACTTTC
>-|TRBV11-2|TRBJ1-2|-
CASSPAVGDGYNYGYTF
TGTGCCAGCAGCCCGGCGGTCGGGGATGGGTATAACTATGGCTACACCTTC
>-|TRBV30|TRBJ2-5|TRBD2
CAWSARSTSGTGTQYF
TGTGCCTGGAGTGCCCGCTCGACTAGCGGGACGGGGACCCAGTACTTC
>-|TRBV4-1|TRBJ2-3|-
CASSQDGGVTDTQYF
TGCGCCAGCAGCCAAGATGGCGGGGTTACAGATACGCAGTATTTT
>once|TRBV9|TRBJ2-5|TRBD1
CASSGDRGRRETQYF
TGTGCCAGCAGCGGAGACAGGGGGCGCCGTGAGACCCAGTACTTC
>few|TRBV4-2|TRBJ1-1|-
CASSQDGAGMNTEAFF
TGTGCCAGCAGCCAAGATGGGGCAGGGATGAACACTGAAGCTTTCTTT
>-|TRBV7-9|TRBJ1-2|TRBD1
CASSPAARGPYGYTF
TGTGCCAGCAGCCCCGCGGCCAGGGGGCCTTATGGCTACACCTTC
>-|TRBV5-1|TRBJ2-1|TRBD2
CASSLNAGGPSVEQFF
TGCGCCAGCAGCTTGAACGCGGGAGGGCCTTCGGTTGAGCAGTTCTTC
>-|TRBV18|TRBJ1-1|-
CASSPKGSNTEAFF
TGTGCCAGCTCACCAAAGGGGTCGAACACTGAAGCTTTCTTT
>-|TRBV9|TRBJ1-5|-
CASSVNDINQPQHF
TGTGCCAGCAGCGTAAACGACATAAATCAGCCCCAGCATTTT
>-|TRBV7-9|TRBJ1-1|-
CASTTKQGMNTEAFF
TGTGCCAGCACCACTAAACAGGGTATGAACACTGAAGCTTTCTTT
>few|TRBV18|TRBJ1-1|-
CASSPKRDTEAFF
TGTGCCAGCTCACCGAAGAGAGACACTGAAGCTTTCTTT
>-|TRBV11-2|TRBJ2-1|TRBD2
CASSQRGLHNEQFF
TGTGCCAGCAGCCAGCGGGGCCTACACAATGAGCAGTTCTTC
>once|TRBV30|TRBJ1-5|-
CAWNAGGSNQPQHF
TGTGCCTGGAACGCAGGAGGGAGCAATCAGCCCCAGCATTTT
>-|TRBV30|TRBJ2-7|TRBD2
CAWSVSLAGYEQYF
TGTGCCTGGAGTGTTAGTCTAGCGGGCTACGAGCAGTACTTC
>-|TRBV7-8|TRBJ1-1|TRBD1
CASSRGTGVYDTEAFF
TGTGCCAGCAGCCGCGGGACAGGGGTGTACGACACTGAAGCTTTCTTT
>few|TRBV19|TRBJ1-2|-
CASSTGIPPIF
TGTGCCAGTAGTACAGGGATTCCCCCAATCTTC
>once|TRBV27|TRBJ1-2|TRBD1
CASSFQGAYGYTF
TGTGCCAGCAGTTTCCAGGGGGCATATGGCTACACCTTC
>few|TRBV6-6|TRBJ2-7|TRBD2
CASSYGSSSGYEQYF
TGTGCCAGCAGTTACGGAAGCTCTAGCGGCTACGAGCAGTACTTC
>-|TRBV11-2|TRBJ2-7|TRBD2
CASSSLAGGQYEQYF
TGTGCCAGCAGCTCCCTAGCGGGAGGGCAGTACGAGCAGTACTTC
>-|TRBV7-9|TRBJ1-2|TRBD1
CASSTGQGTGYTF
TGTGCCAGCAGCACGGGACAGGGGACTGGCTACACCTTC
>-|TRBV19|TRBJ1-1|TRBD1
CASSPRTGWLIEAFF
TGTGCCAGTAGTCCCCGGACAGGGTGGTTGATTGAAGCTTTCTTT
>-|TRBV2|TRBJ1-5|TRBD1
CASSEERQGNQPQHF
TGTGCCAGCAGTGAAGAAAGACAGGGTAACCAGCCCCAGCATTTT
>-|TRBV19|TRBJ2-1|TRBD1
CASSKRQGLYNEQFF
TGTGCCAGTAGTAAACGACAGGGTCTCTACAATGAGCAGTTCTTC
>-|TRBV19|TRBJ1-2|TRBD1
CASSLGQVYGYTF
TGTGCCAGTTCTCTTGGACAGGTTTATGGCTACACCTTC
>few|TRBV5-5|TRBJ2-3|TRBD2
CASSWGLAGVTDTQYF
TGTGCCAGCAGCTGGGGGCTAGCGGGAGTAACAGATACGCAGTATTTT
>once|TRBV6-5|TRBJ2-5|TRBD1
CASSYSPTGGETQYF
TGTGCCAGCAGTTACTCTCCTACAGGGGGGGAGACCCAGTACTTC
>once|TRBV6-1|TRBJ1-1|TRBD1
CASSGTGGTEAFF
TGTGCCAGCAGTGGGACAGGGGGCACTGAAGCTTTCTTT
>-|TRBV4-1|TRBJ2-7|TRBD2
CASSPAGSGSPYEQYF
TGCGCCAGCAGCCCTGCGGGTAGCGGGAGCCCCTACGAGCAGTACTTC
>few|TRBV19|TRBJ2-7|-
CASSKMSGTYEQYF
TGTGCCAGTAGTAAGATGTCCGGGACCTACGAGCAGTACTTC
>few|TRBV27|TRBJ1-6|-
CASRQDYSPLHF
TGTGCCAGCAGGCAGGATTATTCACCCCTCCACTTT